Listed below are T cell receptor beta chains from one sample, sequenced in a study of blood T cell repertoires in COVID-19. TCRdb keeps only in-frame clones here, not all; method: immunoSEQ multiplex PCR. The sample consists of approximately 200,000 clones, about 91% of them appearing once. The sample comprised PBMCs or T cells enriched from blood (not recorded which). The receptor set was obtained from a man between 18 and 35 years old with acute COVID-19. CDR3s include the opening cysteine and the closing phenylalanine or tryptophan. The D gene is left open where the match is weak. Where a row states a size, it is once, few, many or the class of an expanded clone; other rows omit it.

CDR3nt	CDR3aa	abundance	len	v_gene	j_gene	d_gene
TGCGCCAGCAGCCTAGGGGAAGGGGCTTTCTTT	CASSLGEGAFF	-	11	TRBV4-1	TRBJ1-1	-
TGCGCCAGCAGCCAGGACTTGTTCTACGAGCAGTACTTC	CASSQDLFYEQYF	-	13	TRBV4-3	TRBJ2-7	-
TGCGCCAGCAGTGCCGGGACAGGGGGTCCCCGAGGTTACGAGCAGTACTTC	CASSAGTGGPRGYEQYF	-	17	TRBV10-1	TRBJ2-7	TRBD1
TGCGCCAGCAGAGAAACCGACAGGGCCTACGAGCAGTACTTC	CASRETDRAYEQYF	-	14	TRBV5-1	TRBJ2-7	TRBD1
TGTGCCAGCAGCGGGGGATCAGGGGGCTTAAACTATGGCTACACCTTC	CASSGGSGGLNYGYTF	-	16	TRBV9	TRBJ1-2	TRBD1
TGTGCCAGCAGCCCCACCTACGACACCGGGGAGCTGTTTTTT	CASSPTYDTGELFF	-	14	TRBV6-6	TRBJ2-2	-
TGTGCCAGCAGCACACAGGGGGATGAGCAGTTCTTC	CASSTQGDEQFF	few	12	TRBV2	TRBJ2-1	TRBD1
TGCGCCAGCAGCTTGGGACTAGCGGGAGGGCACACCGGGGAGCTGTTTTTT	CASSLGLAGGHTGELFF	-	17	TRBV5-1	TRBJ2-2	TRBD2
TGTGCCAGCAGCGGGGGACAGCATAATGAAAAACTGTTTTTT	CASSGGQHNEKLFF	-	14	TRBV13	TRBJ1-4	TRBD1
TGCAGCGTTCAGGGGACCTCCGAGCAGTACTTC	CSVQGTSEQYF	-	11	TRBV29-1	TRBJ2-7	-
TGCGCCAGCAGTGGGACAGGGGCGTACAATGAGCAGTTCTTC	CASSGTGAYNEQFF	-	14	TRBV10-1	TRBJ2-1	TRBD1
TGTGCCACCAGTGATTTAGGGACAGACACAGATACGCAGTATTTT	CATSDLGTDTDTQYF	-	15	TRBV24-1	TRBJ2-3	TRBD1
TGTGCCAGCAGCTTAGCGGGTTACTACAATGAGCAGTTCTTC	CASSLAGYYNEQFF	-	14	TRBV11-3	TRBJ2-1	-
TGTGCCAGCAGTTTGACCGGGACAGGGTGGCCCCTCCACTTT	CASSLTGTGWPLHF	-	14	TRBV6-5	TRBJ1-6	TRBD1
TGCAGCCCCCGGTTAGCGGGAGCGGGGAATGAGCAGTTCTTC	CSPRLAGAGNEQFF	-	14	TRBV29-1	TRBJ2-1	TRBD2
TGTGCCAGCAGCTCGGGAGGACAGTGGCAGTACTTC	CASSSGGQWQYF	-	12	TRBV5-6	TRBJ2-7	-
TGCGCCAGCAGCTTGGGAGGACTGGTCTCCTACAATGAGCAGTTCTTC	CASSLGGLVSYNEQFF	-	16	TRBV5-1	TRBJ2-1	-
TGTGCCAGCAGTGACTCGGGGACAGGGGGGGTAACAGATACGCAGTATTTT	CASSDSGTGGVTDTQYF	-	17	TRBV6-4	TRBJ2-3	TRBD1
TGTGCCTTTATCGGACTAGCGGGAGAAGAGCAGTTCTTC	CAFIGLAGEEQFF	-	13	TRBV30	TRBJ2-1	TRBD2
TGTGCCTGGAGTGCAGGTGGGAACATTCAGTACTTC	CAWSAGGNIQYF	-	12	TRBV30	TRBJ2-4	-
TGTGCCAGCAGTGAATGGAGGATTCGGGACACTGAAGCTTTCTTT	CASSEWRIRDTEAFF	-	15	TRBV6-1	TRBJ1-1	-
TGTGCCAGCACAGACAGGGGGTCCTACGAGCAGTACTTC	CASTDRGSYEQYF	-	13	TRBV7-9	TRBJ2-7	TRBD1
TGTGCCAGCAGCTTCCGGGACAGGATTTACAATGAGCAGTTCTTC	CASSFRDRIYNEQFF	-	15	TRBV7-2	TRBJ2-1	TRBD1
TGTGCCAGTAGTAAACAAGCGGGGGGCTCCTACAATGAGCAGTTCTTC	CASSKQAGGSYNEQFF	-	16	TRBV19	TRBJ2-1	TRBD2
TGTGCCAGCAGCTTGAGTCTAGGGGGCCACGAGCAGTACTTC	CASSLSLGGHEQYF	-	14	TRBV5-4	TRBJ2-7	TRBD1
TGCGCCAGCAGCTTGGATGGTCACAACTCTGGGGCCAACGTCCTGACTTTC	CASSLDGHNSGANVLTF	-	17	TRBV5-1	TRBJ2-6	-
TGTGCCAGCTCAGCCCTCTCACAGTCCTCTGGAAACACCATATATTTT	CASSALSQSSGNTIYF	-	16	TRBV18	TRBJ1-3	-
TGTGCCAGCAGTGCAAGACTAGCGGGACACTACGAGCAGTACTTC	CASSARLAGHYEQYF	-	15	TRBV2	TRBJ2-7	TRBD2